Each of the 15 T cell receptor beta chains below was sequenced from the same sample in a study of CD8 T cells in Susac syndrome. After extraction with the RNeasy kit, about 0.5 to 1 ug of the RNA was reverse transcribed using random hexamers. TCRdb recomputed calls from the immunoSEQ multiplex PCR reads with MiXCR, one row per CDR3 protein. The repertoire holds 50,000 to 65,000 distinct CDR3 sequences, 85% to 95% seen once, with just under 0.2% in the top ten. Sequencing was performed on CD8+ T cells from PBMCs. Every receptor here comes from a human donor in good health.

V usage is TRBV12-3 or TRBV12-4 and J usage is TRBJ2-7; no clear D gene. This CDR3 region has 12 residues. V was trimmed by 3 bases and J by 4 bases, leaving 7 bases between them. CDR3 protein: CASSLVVYEQYF. CDR3 coding DNA: TGTGCCAGCAGTTTGGTGGTTTACGAGCAGTACTTC.

The V gene is TRBV6-5, the J gene TRBJ1-5, with a weak D call TRBD1 (5 bases). Germline assignment: CDR1 MNHEY and CDR2 SVGAGI. The ends were cut back, 2 bases at V and 0 bases at J, with 20 bases in the middle. The CDR3 spans 19 residues. The CDR3 sequence: CASSYGASVGGFSNQPQHF. CDR3 in DNA: TGTGCCAGCAGTTACGGGGCGTCAGTAGGAGGGTTTAGCAATCAGCCCCAGCATTTT.

The gene calls are TRBV5-6 and TRBJ1-2, with D unresolved. Trimming stripped 2 bases from V and 6 bases from J, with 8 bases between. Looked up from germline, CDR1 is SGHDT and CDR2 is YYEEEE. This CDR3 has 12 amino acids. CDR3 amino acids: CASSFLPDGYTF. The CDR3 nucleotides read TGTGCCAGCAGCTTCCTACCTGATGGCTACACCTTC.

The rearrangement uses TRBV5-4 and TRBJ1-2; D is undetermined. V lost 0 bases and J lost 0, with 18 bases in between. The germline CDR1 and CDR2 sequences are SGHNT and YYREEE (reference sequence). The CDR3 has 18 amino acids. CDR3: CASSLEAHGWGTNYGYTF. The DNA for the CDR3 is TGTGCCAGCAGCTTGGAGGCTCACGGTTGGGGAACTAACTATGGCTACACCTTC.

This chain uses TRBV5-6 with TRBJ1-4, with D uncertain. Germline loops: CDR1 SGHDT, CDR2 YYEEEE. The V gene lost 2 bases and the J gene lost 2 bases, with 10 bases spanning the gap. The CDR3 is 15 amino acids. DNA for the CDR3: TGTGCCAGCAGCTTAGGTCCTTGGACTAATGAAAAACTGTTTTTT. It is translated as CASSLGPWTNEKLFF.

The CDR3 nucleotides are TGTGCCAGCAGTTACACGGGGGTCGACATCCTGAACACTGAAGCTTTCTTT. Translating gives CASSYTGVDILNTEAFF. The rearrangement uses TRBV6-2 or TRBV6-3 and TRBJ1-1; perhaps TRBD1 as D (5 bases). The CDR3 spans 17 residues. The germline gives CDR1 MNHEY, CDR2 SVGEGT. Deletions cut 2 bases from V and 0 bases from J, with 16 bases between.

The rearrangement uses TRBV19 and TRBJ2-3; possible D gene TRBD2, 6 bases. The CDR3 is 16 amino acids. From germline, CDR1 is LNHDA and CDR2 SQIVND (reference sequence). Trimming left V 5 bases short and J 5 bases short, with 20 bases between. The CDR3 sequence: CASSQYPGLAIDTQYF. The DNA for the CDR3 is TGTGCCAGTAGTCAATACCCGGGACTTGCCATAGATACGCAGTATTTT.

The chain combines TRBV5-4 with TRBJ1-1; D gene ambiguous. The V and J ends lost 4 bases and 2 bases respectively, with 9 bases between them. The CDR3 is 13 amino acids. The germline gives CDR1 SGHNT, CDR2 YYREEE (reference sequence). The CDR3 loop reads CASSPFPNTEAFF. The CDR3 region has the DNA TGTGCCAGCAGCCCATTCCCAAACACTGAAGCTTTCTTT.

This clonotype was found once. V usage is TRBV12-3 or TRBV12-4 and J usage is TRBJ2-6; 10 bases line up with TRBD1. The CDR3 totals 17 residues. Trimming removed 3 bases from V and 0 bases from J; junction bases left unmatched: 2. CDR3 coding DNA: TGTGCCAGCAGTTTCGGACAGGGGGTCTCTGGGGCCAACGTCCTGACTTTC. This sequence encodes CASSFGQGVSGANVLTF.

This clonotype was observed a handful of times. At one boundary the junction diverges from the germline segment, which might be a read error. The rearrangement links TRBV4-1 to TRBJ2-7, with 10 bases aligning to TRBD1. CDR1 and CDR2 from the germline V gene are MGHRA and YSYEKL. The CDR3 has 14 amino acids. CDR3 coding DNA: TGTGCCAGCAGCCAGGGACAGGGGTCCTACGAGCAGTACTTC. Its translation: CASSQGQGSYEQYF.

V usage is TRBV2 and J usage is TRBJ2-7; tentatively, D is TRBD1 or TRBD2 (5 bases each). CDR1 and CDR2 from the germline V gene are SNHLY and FYNNEI. The CDR3 consists of 15 residues. V was trimmed by 6 bases and J by 5 bases, leaving 20 bases between them. The CDR3 here is CASRDPQGTRDEQYF. The CDR3 DNA reads TGTGCCAGCAGAGACCCCCAGGGAACTAGGGACGAGCAGTACTTC.

This clonotype was counted only a few times. This chain connects TRBV29-1 to TRBJ2-1; 7 positions agree with TRBD2. Germline V lookup: CDR1 SQVTM, CDR2 ANQGSEA. The CDR3 has 12 amino acids. Trimming at V came to 0 bases and at J to 14 bases, leaving 7 bases not matched to a gene. In DNA, the CDR3 is TGCAGCGTTGAAGACCGGGACTACACGGAGTTCTTC. Encoded protein: CSVEDRDYTEFF.

The CDR3 bases are TGCAGTGCTAGATCCGACGGTTTGGCTAGCGGGGTGTTGGCAGATACGCAGTATTTT. It yields the protein CSARSDGLASGVLADTQYF. V gene TRBV20-1 combines with J gene TRBJ2-3; 9 positions match TRBD2. Germline V gives CDR1 DFQATT, CDR2 SNEGSKA (reference sequence). The V and J ends lost 2 bases and 4 bases, in that order; junction bases with no gene match: 19. This CDR3 has 19 amino acids.

The J gene is TRBJ2-1, the V gene TRBV2; D unclear. This CDR3 has 12 residues. The V gene's germline CDR1 is SNHLY and CDR2 FYNNEI. Trimming pared 3 bases from V and 4 bases from J, leaving 4 bases between. The CDR3 bases are TGTGCCAGCAGTGATGGGTACAATGAGCAGTTCTTC. This translates into CASSDGYNEQFF. The whole variable domain, filled in from reference TRBV2 and TRBJ2-1, reads EPEVTQTPSHQVTQMGQEVILRCVPISNHLYFYWYRQILGQKVEFLVSFYNNEISEKSEIFDDQFSVERPDGSNFTLKIRSTKLEDSAMYFCASSDGYNEQFFGPGTRLTVL.

The chain couples TRBV6-2 or TRBV6-3 to TRBJ2-1, with 8 bases identical to TRBD1. This CDR3 contains 18 residues. The V gene's germline CDR1 is MNHEY and CDR2 SVGEGT. Trimming at V came to 2 bases and at J to 2 bases, leaving 11 bases not matched to a gene. The CDR3 nucleotides read TGTGCCAGCAGTTACGCCGACGTGGGACAGGAGACCTACAATGAGCAGTTCTTC. This encodes CASSYADVGQETYNEQFF.